A single sample gave rise to the 15 T cell receptor beta chains below, sequenced in a study of OX40 agonist ivuxolimab in advanced cancers. The library came from the immunoSEQ multiplex PCR assay. The table was pulled from immuneACCESS by TCRdb, which kept in-frame rearrangements only. Such tables lose some clones; where checked, under half of the loss comes from unresolved V genes, and the rest has no known cause. For this sample the table gives about 54,000 clones, of which 88% were detected only once. The top ten clones comprise roughly 3% of the sample. Sequences were derived from CD4+ or CD8+ T cells sorted from blood, sampled in a trial of the OX40 agonist ivuxolimab. The receptors derive from an adult with an advanced solid tumor such as melanoma, head and neck, liver or kidney cancer.

This clone was seen only once. The chain employs TRBV11-2 and TRBJ2-3; 8 bases map to TRBD2. This CDR3 has 18 residues. The V gene's germline CDR1 is SGHAT and CDR2 FQNNGV. V lost 8 bases and J lost 0; bases outside the gene matches: 16. DNA of the CDR3: TGTGCCAGCGCACGGGGGGGCCAATCCTTTGGTAGCACAGATACGCAGTATTTT. It encodes CASARGGQSFGSTDTQYF.

In regard to this clone: This sequence may be a read error, since a much larger clone differs from it by one base. The chain carries TRBV6-6 and TRBJ1-1; D gene unclear. Trimming removed 0 bases at V and 3 bases at J, with 5 bases between. The length of the CDR3 is 13 residues. Germline-derived CDR1 and CDR2 are MNHNY and SVGAGI (reference sequence). CDR3: CASSYSRDTEAFF. CDR3 nucleotide sequence: TGTGCCAGCAGTTACTCAAGGGACACTGAAGCTTTCTTT.

The chain recombines TRBV5-4 with TRBJ2-5; tentatively, D is TRBD2 (5 bases). V gave up 4 bases and J gave up 2 bases, with 9 bases separating them. The CDR3 sequence is 13 residues long. The germline V gene has CDR1 SGHNT and CDR2 YYREEE (reference sequence). CDR3 in amino acids: CASSILAQETQYF. For the CDR3, the DNA is TGTGCCAGCAGCATTCTAGCTCAAGAGACCCAGTACTTC.

In regard to this clone: Germline and junction disagree at one end, which may indicate a read error. This sequence joins TRBV7-7 and TRBJ2-5; no firm D call. Germline CDR1 reads SSHAT; CDR2 reads FNYEAQ (reference sequence). This CDR3 spans 15 amino acids. CDR3 in amino acids: CASSLERPPGETQYF. The CDR3 DNA sequence: TGTGCTAGCAGCTTAGAACGCCCCCCAGGAGAGACCCAGTACTTC.

The CDR3 loop reads CASSFLARQRQNDEQYF. The CDR3 DNA reads TGTGCCAGCAGCTTTCTCGCGAGGCAGAGACAAAACGACGAGCAGTACTTC. This sequence joins TRBV11-2 and TRBJ2-7; no reliable D call. Germline V gene data show CDR1 as SGHAT and CDR2 as FQNNGV. The CDR3 is 17 amino acids. V lost 3 bases and J lost 5, with 23 bases in between.

The chain links TRBV25-1 to TRBJ2-7, with D perhaps matching TRBD1 (5 bases). Trimming cost V 7 bases and J 6 bases, with 16 bases left between them. Germline V lookup: CDR1 MGHDK, CDR2 SYGVNS. The length of the CDR3 is 13 residues. DNA of the CDR3: TGTGCCAGCACTACGCAGGGCTCCCCCGAGCAGTACTTC. Protein sequence: CASTTQGSPEQYF.

The chain couples TRBV27 to TRBJ1-5; D call uncertain. The ends were cut back, 2 bases at V and 7 bases at J, with 6 bases in the middle. This CDR3 has 12 residues. Germline-derived CDR1 and CDR2 are MNHEY and SMNVEV (reference sequence). CDR3 amino acids: CASSLEGQPQHF. The DNA of the CDR3 is TGTGCCAGCAGTTTAGAGGGACAGCCCCAGCATTTT.

This sequence joins TRBV28 and TRBJ1-2; D call uncertain. Trimming cost V 4 bases and J 8 bases, with 14 bases left between them. The CDR3 has 13 residues. Germline V lookup: CDR1 MDHEN, CDR2 SYDVKM. Here the CDR3 DNA reads TGTGCCAGCAGTTCAAGTGGGGATCGAGGCTACACCTTC. Translated: CASSSSGDRGYTF.

This chain joins TRBV4-2 and TRBJ1-4; D not resolved. The CDR3 length is 13 residues. CDR1 is LGHNA, CDR2 YNFKEQ, per germline. The V and J ends lost 3 bases and 5 bases respectively, with 7 bases between them. The CDR3 DNA reads as TGTGCCAGCAGCCAGCAGTGCAATGAAAAACTGTTTTTT. It encodes CASSQQCNEKLFF.

V usage is TRBV19 and J usage is TRBJ1-5; D call uncertain. With 6 bases removed from V and 0 bases from J, the gap between germline ends came to 9 bases. Germline V gene data show CDR1 as LNHDA and CDR2 as SQIVND (reference sequence). This CDR3 comprises 14 residues. In DNA, the CDR3 is TGTGCCAGTAGGTCAGGTAATAGCAATCAGCCCCAGCATTTT. This gives the protein CASRSGNSNQPQHF.

The rearrangement joins TRBV28 to TRBJ2-5; 7 bases agree with TRBD1. The DNA end favors TRBJ2-7, so the J call may be wrong. The germline V gene encodes CDR1 MDHEN and CDR2 SYDVKM. The CDR3 runs to 15 residues. The CDR3 sequence is CASSPGQASSYEQYF. In DNA, the CDR3 is TGTGCCAGCAGTCCTGGACAGGCAAGCTCCTACGAGCAGTACTTC.

This chain links TRBV7-6 with TRBJ2-5; D remains unclear. The CDR3 has 11 amino acids. CDR1 is SGHVS, CDR2 FNYEAQ, per germline. V was pared by 3 bases and J by 5 bases, with 4 bases between. CDR3 sequence: CASSFQETQYF. CDR3 DNA: TGTGCCAGCAGCTTTCAGGAGACCCAGTACTTC.

The chain carries TRBV11-1 and TRBJ1-1, with D possibly being TRBD1 (5 bases). Germline CDR1 is SGHAT and CDR2 is FQDESV (reference sequence). V was cut by 4 bases and J by 5 bases, with 14 bases left in between. The CDR3 is 14 residues long. This chain's CDR3 is CASSSSGGETEAFF. The CDR3 coding sequence is TGTGCCAGCAGCTCCTCGGGGGGAGAAACTGAAGCTTTCTTT.

The rearrangement links TRBV7-6 to TRBJ2-7; D possibly matches TRBD1 or TRBD2 (6 bases each). CDR1 is SGHVS and CDR2 is FNYEAQ in the germline V gene. Trimming left V 1 base short and J 0 bases short, with 13 bases between. The CDR3 covers 16 residues. CDR3 region: CASSLEGGGLSYEQYF. DNA of the CDR3: TGTGCCAGCAGCTTAGAGGGGGGTGGACTCTCCTACGAGCAGTACTTC. Full variable domain (missing parts from reference TRBV7-6 and TRBJ2-7): GAGVSQSPRYKVTKRGQDVALRCDPISGHVSLYWYRQALGQGPEFLTYFNYEAQQDKSGLPNDRFSAERPEGSISTLTIQRTEQRDSAMYRCASSLEGGGLSYEQYFGPGTRLTVT.

V and J are TRBV23-1 and TRBJ1-1; D is possibly TRBD1 (5 bases). TRBV23-1 is recorded as an ORF, its role being uncertain. CDR3 length: 15 amino acids. V was pared by 4 bases and J by 4 bases, with 16 bases between. CDR3 loop: CASSRSLDGGTEAFF. For the CDR3, the DNA is TGCGCCAGCAGTCGGTCCCTTGACGGGGGCACTGAAGCTTTCTTT.